The 17 T cell receptor beta chains presented below share a single source sample, sequenced in a study of cytomegalovirus exposure and HLA in healthy donors. 60 Vbeta and 13 Jbeta primers were used in PCR. TCRdb keeps only in-frame clones here, not all; method: immunoSEQ multiplex PCR. The table lists under 200,000 clones, approximately 82% of them singletons. The sequenced sample was PBMCs. Receptors originate from a woman under 30 in good health and CMV-seronegative.

The CDR3 nucleotides read TGTGCCAGCAGTTTCCCCAGGGCGGGGGCGAACACCGGGGAGCTGTTTTTT. Protein product: CASSFPRAGANTGELFF. This chain joins TRBV27 and TRBJ2-2; 7 bases are shared with TRBD2. Germline CDR1 is MNHEY and CDR2 is SMNVEV (reference sequence). The trim removed 3 bases at V and 0 bases at J, leaving 7 bases unmatched. CDR3 length: 17 residues.

The chain links TRBV20-1 to TRBJ2-5, with D unresolved. CDR1 and CDR2 (germline): DFQATT, SNEGSKA (reference sequence). This CDR3 comprises 11 residues. Trimming stripped 5 bases from V and 14 bases from J, with 18 bases between. This chain's CDR3 is CSAAAPSERYF. In nucleotides, the CDR3 is TGCAGTGCTGCCGCCCCCTCGGAGCGTTACTTC.

The CDR3 protein is CASSMTSGTREQFF. CDR3 bases: TGTGCCAGCAGCATGACTAGCGGGACCCGTGAGCAGTTCTTC. The chain links TRBV7-2 to TRBJ2-1, with TRBD2 matching over 11 bases. This CDR3 has 14 amino acids. V lost 5 bases and J lost 9; bases outside the gene matches: 6. The germline V gene encodes CDR1 SGHTA and CDR2 FQGNSA. The full variable domain, with the rest looked up from reference TRBV7-2 and TRBJ2-1, is GAGVSQSPSNKVTEKGKDVELRCDPISGHTALYWYRQSLGQGLEFLIYFQGNSAPDKSGLPSDRFSAERTGGSVSTLTIQRTQQEDSAVYLCASSMTSGTREQFFGPGTRLTVL.

This chain uses TRBV29-1 with TRBJ2-1; 7 nucleotides agree with TRBD1. CDR3 size: 15 residues. Germline CDR1 reads SQVTM; CDR2 reads ANQGSEA. The trim removed 7 bases at V and 9 bases at J, leaving 18 bases unmatched. Written as DNA, the CDR3 is TGCAGCGCATCAGGGGGTGCTAAGGGCACAGGTGAGCAGTTCTTC. Translation gives CSASGGAKGTGEQFF.

The chain recombines TRBV12-5 with TRBJ1-5, with unresolved D. CDR1 and CDR2 from the germline V gene are LGHNT and FRNRAP. The V and J ends lost 7 bases and 1 base respectively, with 20 bases between them. CDR3 length: 17 residues. The CDR3 loop reads CASESRPTGLSNQPQHF. The CDR3 bases are TGTGCTAGTGAATCCAGGCCTACTGGGTTGAGCAATCAGCCCCAGCATTTT.

The chain uses TRBV10-3 and TRBJ2-5; 8 bases fit TRBD1. The DNA end is a closer match to TRBJ2-7, so the J assignment may be wrong. Germline values: CDR1 ENHRY, CDR2 SYGVKD. The CDR3 has 16 amino acids. The CDR3 DNA reads TGTGCCATCAGTGAGTCTAGGGGACAGGAGGCTTCCGAGCAGTACTTC. Its translation: CAISESRGQEASEQYF.

This clone was detected only a few times. J is TRBJ2-7 and V is TRBV2; D perhaps matches TRBD1 (5 bases). Per germline, CDR1 SNHLY and CDR2 FYNNEI. Trimming took 6 bases from V and 0 from J, leaving 15 bases between them. The CDR3 is 15 residues long. In nucleotides, the CDR3 is TGTGCCAGCAGATCCACAGGCCTAAGCTCCTACGAGCAGTACTTC. Its translation: CASRSTGLSSYEQYF.

The gene calls are TRBV5-6 and TRBJ2-7, with 8 bases lining up with TRBD1. Germline loops: CDR1 SGHDT, CDR2 YYEEEE. The CDR3 length is 13 residues. V shed 4 bases, J shed 2 bases, and the junction held 2 bases outside the gene matches. CDR3 sequence reads: CASSATGAYEQYV. The CDR3 DNA reads TGTGCCAGCAGCGCGACAGGGGCCTACGAGCAGTACGTC.

This clone turned up a few times. The V call is TRBV4-3, the J call TRBJ2-1, with TRBD2 identical over 11 bases. V dropped 0 bases and J dropped 2; count of bases not matched to a gene: 3. The CDR3 sequence is 17 residues long. Per germline, CDR1 LGHNA and CDR2 YSLEER. The CDR3 DNA reads as TGCGCCAGCAGCCAAGATCGACTAGCGGGAACCTACAATGAGCAGTTCTTC. It yields the protein CASSQDRLAGTYNEQFF.

The V call is TRBV7-2, the J call TRBJ2-1; 11 nucleotides match TRBD2. In germline, CDR1 is SGHTA, CDR2 FQGNSA. CDR3 length: 18 residues. Germline trimming cut 8 bases from V and 0 bases from J; bases unmatched to any gene: 12. The CDR3 spells CASEKGLAGGSSYNEQFF. CDR3 nucleotides: TGTGCCAGCGAGAAGGGGCTAGCGGGAGGAAGCTCCTACAATGAGCAGTTCTTC.

This clone was seen more than once but under ten times. The V gene is TRBV19, the J gene TRBJ1-2; D might be TRBD1 (5 bases). Germline V CDR1 and CDR2: LNHDA, SQIVND (reference sequence). With 4 bases removed from V and 5 bases from J, the gap between germline ends came to 17 bases. The CDR3 runs to 15 residues. DNA for the CDR3: TGTGCCAGTAGTACGGCTAGGGGCAGCCAGTATGGCTACACCTTC. Translated, it gives CASSTARGSQYGYTF.

The CDR3 DNA sequence: TGTGCCAGCTTTCTTCATCGGGGGCAAGAGACCCAGTACTTC. Its translation is CASFLHRGQETQYF. V usage is TRBV18 and J usage is TRBJ2-5; perhaps TRBD2 as D (6 bases). This CDR3 is built from 14 residues. V was clipped by 7 bases and J by 2 bases, with 14 bases between them. CDR1 and CDR2 from the germline V gene are KGHSH and LQKENI.

The chain combines TRBV25-1 with TRBJ1-6; 9 bases line up with TRBD1. V lost 3 bases, J lost 9 bases, and 12 bases stayed unmatched. Per the germline V gene, CDR1 is MGHDK and CDR2 is SYGVNS. This CDR3 is built from 17 residues. The DNA of the CDR3 is TGTGCCAGCAGTGATGCGGCCGGGACAGGGTCTGGTTCACCCCTCCACTTT. This sequence encodes CASSDAAGTGSGSPLHF.

CDR3 sequence reads: CASSSPSVRNEKLFF. The CDR3 region has the DNA TGTGCCAGCAGTTCCCCAAGCGTACGGAATGAAAAACTGTTTTTT. J is TRBJ1-4 and V is TRBV2; D remains ambiguous. Germline V CDR1 and CDR2: SNHLY, FYNNEI. The V end lost 5 bases, the J end lost 5 bases, and 15 bases lay between the germline ends. The CDR3 consists of 15 residues. The complete variable domain, with remaining parts taken from reference TRBV2 and TRBJ1-4, reads EPEVTQTPSHQVTQMGQEVILRCVPISNHLYFYWYRQILGQKVEFLVSFYNNEISEKSEIFDDQFSVERPDGSNFTLKIRSTKLEDSAMYFCASSSPSVRNEKLFFGSGTQLSVL.

The V and J genes are TRBV19 and TRBJ2-1; 10 nucleotides align to TRBD2. Germline V gene data show CDR1 as LNHDA and CDR2 as SQIVND (reference sequence). J was trimmed by 10 bases and V by 3 bases; bases with no gene match: 6. CDR3 length: 14 residues. CDR3 coding DNA: TGTGCCAGTAGTATGCTAGCGGGAGCGGAGGAGCAGTTCTTC. It is translated as CASSMLAGAEEQFF.

The gene calls are TRBV7-9 and TRBJ2-4; 8 bases agree with TRBD1. CDR1 and CDR2 from the germline V gene are SEHNR and FQNEAQ (reference sequence). This CDR3 region has 14 residues. J gave up 3 bases and V 5 bases, and 3 bases lay outside the gene matches. CDR3 sequence (DNA): TGTGCCAGCAGCCAAGGGACAGGCAAAAACATTCAGTACTTC. Translating it yields CASSQGTGKNIQYF.

The genes are TRBV5-1 and TRBJ2-1; weak D call: TRBD2 (6 bases). The V end lost 0 bases, the J end lost 9 bases, and 13 bases lay between the germline ends. CDR1 is SGHRS, CDR2 YFSETQ, per germline. This CDR3 has 14 amino acids. The CDR3 nucleotides are TGCGCCAGCAGCTTGGAAGGGTCAGCGGGTGAGCAGTTCTTC. Its protein product is CASSLEGSAGEQFF. The variable domain in full, completed from reference TRBV5-1 and TRBJ2-1, reads KAGVTQTPRYLIKTRGQQVTLSCSPISGHRSVSWYQQTPGQGLQFLFEYFSETQRNKGNFPGRFSGRQFSNSRSEMNVSTLELGDSALYLCASSLEGSAGEQFFGPGTRLTVL.